The following is a T cell receptor beta chain sequence with its context. These data belong to a study of blood T cell repertoires in COVID-19. About the study: Researchers got acute and convalescent COVID-19 samples from the United States, Italy and Spain.

Germline V lookup: CDR1 SGHNT, CDR2 YYREEE (reference sequence). V shed 8 bases and J shed 10 bases, with 22 bases lying between them. CDR3 length equals 13 residues. During active infection, Seattle patients enrolled and were then monitored through disease. Study processing details: Amplification of reference gene primers provided the estimated nucleated cell counts. TCRdb's copy holds only in-frame clones and misses some; the assay was immunoSEQ multiplex PCR. V, J and clone size are taken as reported in that table, and D and trimming were inferred from the DNA itself. The data show 250,000 or so clones, roughly 86% seen once.

The sequenced sample consisted of peripheral blood. The TCR sequence derives from a woman aged 55-75 years with COVID-19, enrolled during active disease. This chain joins TRBV5-4 and TRBJ2-7, with D maybe TRBD2 (6 bases). DNA for the CDR3: TGTGCCAGTTCCCGGGACTCCCAATTAACACAGTACTTC. Translating it yields CASSRDSQLTQYF.